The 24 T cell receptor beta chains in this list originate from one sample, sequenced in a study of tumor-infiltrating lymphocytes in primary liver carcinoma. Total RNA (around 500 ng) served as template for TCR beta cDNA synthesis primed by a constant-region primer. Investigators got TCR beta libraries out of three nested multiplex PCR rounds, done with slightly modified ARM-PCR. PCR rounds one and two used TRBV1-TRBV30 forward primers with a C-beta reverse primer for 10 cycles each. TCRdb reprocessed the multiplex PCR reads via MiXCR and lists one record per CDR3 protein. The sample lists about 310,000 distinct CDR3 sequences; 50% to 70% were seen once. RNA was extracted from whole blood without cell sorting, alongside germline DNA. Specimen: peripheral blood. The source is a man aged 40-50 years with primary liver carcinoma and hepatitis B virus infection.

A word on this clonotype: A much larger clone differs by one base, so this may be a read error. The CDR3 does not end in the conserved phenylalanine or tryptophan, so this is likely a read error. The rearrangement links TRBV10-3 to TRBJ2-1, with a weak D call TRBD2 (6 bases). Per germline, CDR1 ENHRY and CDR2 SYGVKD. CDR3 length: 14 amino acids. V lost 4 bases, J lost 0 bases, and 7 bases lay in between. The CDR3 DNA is TGTGCCATCAGTGGTAGCGGCTCCTACAATGAGCAGTTCCTC. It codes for CAISGSGSYNEQFL.

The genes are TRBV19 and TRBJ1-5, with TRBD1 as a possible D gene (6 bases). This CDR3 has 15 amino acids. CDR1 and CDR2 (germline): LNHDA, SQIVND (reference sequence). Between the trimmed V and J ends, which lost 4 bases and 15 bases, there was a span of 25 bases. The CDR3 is CASSTGAGGGQPLHF. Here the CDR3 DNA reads TGTGCCAGTAGTACTGGGGCAGGAGGCGGACAGCCTCTGCATTTT.

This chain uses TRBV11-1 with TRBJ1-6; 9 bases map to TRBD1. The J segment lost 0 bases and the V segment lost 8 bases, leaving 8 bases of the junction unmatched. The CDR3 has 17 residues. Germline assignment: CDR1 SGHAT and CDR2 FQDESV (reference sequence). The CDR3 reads CASGRGQGSSYNSPLHF. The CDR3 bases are TGTGCCAGCGGCCGTGGACAGGGGAGCTCCTATAATTCACCCCTCCACTTT.

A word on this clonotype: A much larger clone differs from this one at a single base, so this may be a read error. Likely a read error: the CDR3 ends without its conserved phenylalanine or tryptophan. CDR3 sequence (DNA): TGTGCCAGCAGCATTCGAGACACCGGGGAGCTGTTTTTA. This encodes CASSIRDTGELFL. This chain uses TRBV12-3 or TRBV12-4 with TRBJ2-2; D remains ambiguous. The V end was cut by 6 bases, the J end by 3 bases, with 8 bases between. The CDR3 totals 13 residues.

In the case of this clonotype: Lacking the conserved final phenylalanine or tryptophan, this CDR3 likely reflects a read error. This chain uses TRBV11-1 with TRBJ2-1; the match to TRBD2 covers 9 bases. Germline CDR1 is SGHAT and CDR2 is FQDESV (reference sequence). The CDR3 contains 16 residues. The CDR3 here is CASSLVGTSRNNGQFL. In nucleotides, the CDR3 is TGTGCCAGCAGCTTAGTTGGGACTAGCAGAAACAATGGGCAGTTCCTC.

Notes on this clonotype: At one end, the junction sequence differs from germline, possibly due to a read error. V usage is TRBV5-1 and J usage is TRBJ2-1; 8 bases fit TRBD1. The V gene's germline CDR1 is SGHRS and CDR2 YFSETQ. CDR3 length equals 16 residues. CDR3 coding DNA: TGCGCCAGCAGCTTGGCAGTAGGGACAGGATACAATGGGCAGTTCTTC. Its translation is CASSLAVGTGYNGQFF.

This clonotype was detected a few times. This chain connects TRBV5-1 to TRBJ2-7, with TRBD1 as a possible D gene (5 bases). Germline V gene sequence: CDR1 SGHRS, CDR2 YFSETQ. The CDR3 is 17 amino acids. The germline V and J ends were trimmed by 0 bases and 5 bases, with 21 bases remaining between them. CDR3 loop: CASSLARSGHSYDEQYF. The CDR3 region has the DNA TGCGCCAGCAGCTTGGCCAGATCAGGACACTCGTATGACGAGCAGTACTTC.

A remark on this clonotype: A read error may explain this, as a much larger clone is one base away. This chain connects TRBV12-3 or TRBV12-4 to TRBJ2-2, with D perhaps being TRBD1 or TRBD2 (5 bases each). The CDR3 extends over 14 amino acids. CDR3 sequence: CSSSRTLGNGELFF. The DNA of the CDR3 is TGTTCCAGCAGTAGGACACTAGGGAACGGGGAGCTGTTTTTT.

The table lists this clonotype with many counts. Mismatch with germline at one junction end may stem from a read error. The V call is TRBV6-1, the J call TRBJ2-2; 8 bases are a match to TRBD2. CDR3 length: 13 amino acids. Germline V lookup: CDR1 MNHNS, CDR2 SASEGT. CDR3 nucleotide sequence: TGTGCCAGCAGTGAATACCTCCGGGGGGGGCTGTTTTTT. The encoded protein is CASSEYLRGGLFF.

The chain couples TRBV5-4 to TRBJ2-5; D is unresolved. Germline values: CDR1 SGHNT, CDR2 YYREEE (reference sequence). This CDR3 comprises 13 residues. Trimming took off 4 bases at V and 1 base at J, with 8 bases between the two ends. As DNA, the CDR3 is TGTGCCAGCAGCCGGGTCTCCCAAGAGACCCAGTACTTC. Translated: CASSRVSQETQYF.

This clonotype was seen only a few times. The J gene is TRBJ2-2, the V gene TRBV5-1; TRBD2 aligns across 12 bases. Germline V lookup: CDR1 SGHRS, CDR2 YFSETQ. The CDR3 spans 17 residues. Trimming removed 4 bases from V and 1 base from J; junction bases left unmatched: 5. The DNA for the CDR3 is TGCGCCAGCAGCACCTTACTAGCGGGAGGGAACACCGGGGAGCTGTTTTTT. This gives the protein CASSTLLAGGNTGELFF.

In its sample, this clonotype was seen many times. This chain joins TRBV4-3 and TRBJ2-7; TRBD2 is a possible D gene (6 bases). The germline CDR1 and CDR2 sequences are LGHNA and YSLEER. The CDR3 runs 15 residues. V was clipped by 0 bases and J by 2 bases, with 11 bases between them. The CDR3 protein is CASSQDRETPYEQYF. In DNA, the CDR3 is TGCGCCAGCAGCCAAGATCGGGAGACTCCCTACGAGCAGTACTTC.

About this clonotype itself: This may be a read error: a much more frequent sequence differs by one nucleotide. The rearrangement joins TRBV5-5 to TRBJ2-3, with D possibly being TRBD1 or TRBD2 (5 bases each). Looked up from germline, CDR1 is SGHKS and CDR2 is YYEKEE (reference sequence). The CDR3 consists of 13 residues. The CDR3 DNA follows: TGTGCCTGCAGCTGGATGGGGGCAGATACGCAGTATTTT. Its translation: CACSWMGADTQYF. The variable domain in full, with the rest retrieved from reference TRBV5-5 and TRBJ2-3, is DAGVTQSPTHLIKTRGQQVTLRCSPISGHKSVSWYQQVLGQGPQFIFQYYEKEERGRGNFPDRFSARQFPNYSSELNVNALLLGDSALYLCACSWMGADTQYFGPGTRLTVL.

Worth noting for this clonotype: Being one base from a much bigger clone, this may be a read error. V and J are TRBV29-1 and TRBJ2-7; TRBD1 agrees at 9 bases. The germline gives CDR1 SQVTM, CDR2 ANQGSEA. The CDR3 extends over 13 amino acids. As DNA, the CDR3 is TGCAGAGTGGGGGACAGGGTAAACGGAGAGCAGTACTTC. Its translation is CRVGDRVNGEQYF.

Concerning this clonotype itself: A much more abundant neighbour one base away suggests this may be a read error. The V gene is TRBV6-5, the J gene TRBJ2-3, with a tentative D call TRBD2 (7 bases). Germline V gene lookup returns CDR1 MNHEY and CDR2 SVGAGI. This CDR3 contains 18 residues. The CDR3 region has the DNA TGTGTCAGCAGTTACTCGAAGGGGGAGGGCCTCAGCACAGATACGCAGTATTTT. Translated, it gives CVSSYSKGEGLSTDTQYF.

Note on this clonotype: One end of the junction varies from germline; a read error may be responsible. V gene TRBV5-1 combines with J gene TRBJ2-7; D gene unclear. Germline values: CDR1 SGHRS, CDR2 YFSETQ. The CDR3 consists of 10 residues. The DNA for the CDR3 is TGCACCAGCCGGCTGGGCGAGCAGTACTTC. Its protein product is CTSRLGEQYF.

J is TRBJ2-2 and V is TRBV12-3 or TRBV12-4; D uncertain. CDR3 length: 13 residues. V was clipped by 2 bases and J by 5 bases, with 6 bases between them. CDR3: CASSLIGTGELFF. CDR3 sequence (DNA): TGTGCCAGCAGTTTAATCGGGACCGGGGAGCTGTTTTTT.

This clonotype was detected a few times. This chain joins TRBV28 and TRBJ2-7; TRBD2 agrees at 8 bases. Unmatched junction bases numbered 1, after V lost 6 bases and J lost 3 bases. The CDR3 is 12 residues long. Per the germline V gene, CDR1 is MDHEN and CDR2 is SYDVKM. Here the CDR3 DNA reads TGTGCCAGCAGCACTAGCGGCTACGAGCAGTACTTC. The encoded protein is CASSTSGYEQYF.

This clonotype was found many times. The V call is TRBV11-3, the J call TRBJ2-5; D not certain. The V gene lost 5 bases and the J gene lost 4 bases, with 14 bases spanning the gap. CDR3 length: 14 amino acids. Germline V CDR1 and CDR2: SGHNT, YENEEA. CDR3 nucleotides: TGTGCCAGCAGCACCAGGACGACCCGAGAGACCCAGTACTTC. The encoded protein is CASSTRTTRETQYF.

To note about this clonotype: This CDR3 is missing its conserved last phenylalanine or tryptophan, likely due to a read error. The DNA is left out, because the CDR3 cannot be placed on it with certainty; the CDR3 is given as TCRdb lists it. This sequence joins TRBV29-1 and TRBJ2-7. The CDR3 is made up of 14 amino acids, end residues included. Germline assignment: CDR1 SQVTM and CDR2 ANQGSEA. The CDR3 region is CSVEDQATSYEQYS.

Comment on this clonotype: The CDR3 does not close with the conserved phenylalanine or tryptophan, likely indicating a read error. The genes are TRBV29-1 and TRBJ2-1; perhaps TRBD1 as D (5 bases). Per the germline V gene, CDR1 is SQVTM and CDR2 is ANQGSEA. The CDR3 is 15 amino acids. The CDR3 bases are TGCAGCGTTGACGGCCAGGGAAGCTCCTACATTGAGCAGTTCGTC. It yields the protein CSVDGQGSSYIEQFV.

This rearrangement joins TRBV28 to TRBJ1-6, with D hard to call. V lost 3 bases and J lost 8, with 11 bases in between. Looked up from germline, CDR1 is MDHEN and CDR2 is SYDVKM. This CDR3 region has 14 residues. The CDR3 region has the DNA TGTGCCAGCAGTTTGAGGACTTCGTATTCACCCCTCCACTTT. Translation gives CASSLRTSYSPLHF.

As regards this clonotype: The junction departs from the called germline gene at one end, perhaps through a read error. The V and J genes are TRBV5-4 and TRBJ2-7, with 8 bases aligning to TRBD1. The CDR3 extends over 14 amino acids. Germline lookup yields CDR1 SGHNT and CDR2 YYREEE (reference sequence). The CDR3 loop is CTSSLGTGPYEQYF. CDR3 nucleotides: TGTACCAGCAGCTTGGGGACAGGACCCTACGAGCAGTACTTC.

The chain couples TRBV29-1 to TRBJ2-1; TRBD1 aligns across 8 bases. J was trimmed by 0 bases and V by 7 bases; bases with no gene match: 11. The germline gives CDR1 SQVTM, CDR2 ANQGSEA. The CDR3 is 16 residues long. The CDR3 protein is CSDLLGQGSSYNEQFF. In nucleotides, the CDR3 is TGCAGCGACCTCCTAGGACAGGGAAGCTCCTACAATGAGCAGTTCTTC.